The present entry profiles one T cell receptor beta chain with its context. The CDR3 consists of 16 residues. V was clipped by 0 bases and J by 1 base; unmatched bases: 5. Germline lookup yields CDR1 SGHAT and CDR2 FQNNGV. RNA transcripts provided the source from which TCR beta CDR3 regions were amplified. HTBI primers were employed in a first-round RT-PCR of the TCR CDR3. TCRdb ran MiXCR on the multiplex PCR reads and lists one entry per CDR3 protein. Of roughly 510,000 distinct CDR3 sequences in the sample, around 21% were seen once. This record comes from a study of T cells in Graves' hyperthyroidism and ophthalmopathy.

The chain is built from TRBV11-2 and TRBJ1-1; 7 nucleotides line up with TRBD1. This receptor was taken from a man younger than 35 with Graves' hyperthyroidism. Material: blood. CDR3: CASSLEQGRRNTEAFF. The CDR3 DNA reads TGTGCCAGCAGCTTAGAACAGGGGAGGAGGAACACTGAAGCTTTCTTT. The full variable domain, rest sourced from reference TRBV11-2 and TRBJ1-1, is EAGVAQSPRYKIIEKRQSVAFWCNPISGHATLYWYQQILGQGPKLLIQFQNNGVVDDSQLPKDRFSAERLKGVDSTLKIQPAKLEDSAVYLCASSLEQGRRNTEAFFGQGTRLTVV.